The 10 T cell receptor beta chains listed next were all sequenced from one sample in a study of cytomegalovirus exposure and HLA in healthy donors. 13 Jbeta primers and 60 Vbeta primers were used for the PCR. Libraries were prepared by immunoSEQ multiplex PCR; TCRdb keeps only in-frame clonotypes and omits some of them. The sample has some 180,000 clones, roughly 80% seen once; the top ten hold 1.5% to 1.7%. Material: PBMCs. These receptor sequences come from a man aged 40-50 years in good health and CMV-seronegative.

The chain recombines TRBV5-4 with TRBJ2-1; a weak D match, TRBD2 (6 bases). The ends were cut back, 3 bases at V and 6 bases at J, with 13 bases in the middle. The CDR3 runs 14 residues. The germline gives CDR1 SGHNT, CDR2 YYREEE (reference sequence). CDR3 sequence (DNA): TGTGCCAGCAGCTCCCGGGACTCCCGCAATGAGCAGTTCTTC. Its protein is CASSSRDSRNEQFF.

This sequence joins TRBV4-1 and TRBJ2-1, with a weak D call TRBD1 (7 bases). This CDR3 has 18 amino acids. Germline values: CDR1 MGHRA, CDR2 YSYEKL. The V end was cut by 3 bases, the J end by 8 bases, with 26 bases between. The CDR3 DNA follows: TGCGCCAGCAGCCAGAACTTGGGGGGTCAGGGGGGCGGCGATGAGCAGTTCTTC. This encodes CASSQNLGGQGGGDEQFF.

CDR3 nucleotide sequence: TGTGCCAGTAGGGGTAGCGGGAAAGGGACCCAGTACTTC. Translating it yields CASRGSGKGTQYF. The gene calls are TRBV19 and TRBJ2-5, with 8 bases that match TRBD2. Losses at the gene ends were 6 bases for V and 7 bases for J; bases not matched to a gene: 7. CDR1 LNHDA and CDR2 SQIVND come from the germline V gene (reference sequence). CDR3 length: 13 amino acids.

V and J are TRBV28 and TRBJ2-6; 12 bases fit TRBD1. Germline V gene data show CDR1 as MDHEN and CDR2 as SYDVKM. Trimming cost V 6 bases and J 4 bases; bases outside gene matches: 10. The CDR3 sequence is 18 residues long. The CDR3 DNA sequence: TGTGCCAGCAGATATAACCGGGACAGGGGGCTCGGGGCCAACGTCCTGACTTTC. Translating it yields CASRYNRDRGLGANVLTF. The variable domain in full, completed from reference TRBV28 and TRBJ2-6, reads DVKVTQSSRYLVKRTGEKVFLECVQDMDHENMFWYRQDPGLGLRLIYFSYDVKMKEKGDIPEGYSVSREKKERFSLILESASTNQTSMYLCASRYNRDRGLGANVLTFGAGSRLTVL.

The genes are TRBV19 and TRBJ1-3, with 8 bases lining up with TRBD1. Losses at the gene ends were 10 bases for V and 0 bases for J; bases not matched to a gene: 11. Germline values: CDR1 LNHDA, CDR2 SQIVND (reference sequence). This CDR3 region has 16 residues. CDR3 loop: CATTPPGTGSGNTIYF. The CDR3 DNA reads TGTGCCACTACCCCCCCTGGGACAGGCTCTGGAAACACCATATATTTT. The full variable domain, completed using reference TRBV19 and TRBJ1-3, is DGGITQSPKYLFRKEGQNVTLSCEQNLNHDAMYWYRQDPGQGLRLIYYSQIVNDFQKGDIAEGYSVSREKKESFPLTVTSAQKNPTAFYLCATTPPGTGSGNTIYFGEGSWLTVV.

V gene TRBV7-9 combines with J gene TRBJ2-7; D perhaps matches TRBD1 (5 bases). This CDR3 has 15 residues. CDR1 is SEHNR, CDR2 FQNEAQ, per germline (reference sequence). With 4 bases removed from V and 0 bases from J, the gap between germline ends came to 13 bases. The CDR3: CASSSDSSPSYEQYF. Here the CDR3 DNA reads TGTGCCAGCAGCTCCGACAGTTCTCCCTCCTACGAGCAGTACTTC.

The sample holds one count of this clone. The chain uses TRBV11-1 and TRBJ2-1; 11 bases align to TRBD1. CDR1 is SGHAT, CDR2 FQDESV, per germline (reference sequence). The CDR3 is made up of 16 amino acids. The V and J ends lost 4 bases and 2 bases, in that order; junction bases with no gene match: 4. The CDR3 DNA sequence: TGTGCCAGCAGCTCCGGGACAGGGGGAGCCTACAATGAGCAGTTCTTC. Its protein is CASSSGTGGAYNEQFF.

This clone appeared a few times. This chain connects TRBV5-8 to TRBJ1-4; 7 bases line up with TRBD1. V was clipped by 5 bases and J by 8 bases; unmatched bases: 12. CDR1 SGHTS and CDR2 YDEGEE come from the germline V gene. The CDR3 has 15 residues. The CDR3 bases are TGTGCCAGCAGTAACACCGGGACAGCGGGCGAAAAACTGTTTTTT. Translated, it gives CASSNTGTAGEKLFF. Complete variable domain (other parts from reference TRBV5-8 and TRBJ1-4): EAGVTQSPTHLIKTRGQQATLRCSPISGHTSVYWYQQALGLGLQFLLWYDEGEERNRGNFPPRFSGRQFPNYSSELNVNALELEDSALYLCASSNTGTAGEKLFFGSGTQLSVL.

The chain joins TRBV19 to TRBJ1-1, with a tentative D call TRBD1 (6 bases). The V end was cut by 7 bases, the J end by 6 bases, with 12 bases between. Germline V gene lookup returns CDR1 LNHDA and CDR2 SQIVND (reference sequence). The CDR3 totals 12 residues. The CDR3 nucleotides read TGTGCCAGTAAACAGGGTTGGTCTGAAGCTTTCTTT. Its protein is CASKQGWSEAFF.

A single count supports this clone. The chain is built from TRBV28 and TRBJ1-2; D gene ambiguous. CDR1 and CDR2 from the germline V gene are MDHEN and SYDVKM. V lost 6 bases and J lost 5, with 19 bases in between. This CDR3 is built from 15 residues. The CDR3 bases are TGTGCCAGCAGCACTCGTGGACCTAGCGGATATGGCTACACCTTC. Translating gives CASSTRGPSGYGYTF.